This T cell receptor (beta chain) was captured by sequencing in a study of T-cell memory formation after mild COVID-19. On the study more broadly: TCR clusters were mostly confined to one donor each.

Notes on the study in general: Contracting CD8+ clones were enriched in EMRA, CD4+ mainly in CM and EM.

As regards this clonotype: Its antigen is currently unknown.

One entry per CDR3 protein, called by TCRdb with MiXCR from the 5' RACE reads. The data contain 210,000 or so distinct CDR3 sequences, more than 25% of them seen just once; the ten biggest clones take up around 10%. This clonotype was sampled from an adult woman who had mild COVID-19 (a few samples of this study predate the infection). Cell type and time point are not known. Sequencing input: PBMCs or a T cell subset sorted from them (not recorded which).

The CDR3 here is CSVSPGTGRQFF. DNA for the CDR3: TGCAGCGTCTCCCCTGGGACAGGGCGGCAGTTCTTC. V and J are TRBV29-1 and TRBJ2-1; 9 nucleotides match TRBD1. V lost 6 bases and J lost 12; bases outside the gene matches: 9. The germline V gene encodes CDR1 SQVTM and CDR2 ANQGSEA. The CDR3 totals 12 residues.